These 21 T cell receptor beta chains were all obtained from the same sample, sequenced in a study of T cells after posttransplantation cyclophosphamide. The repertoire was sequenced with immunoSEQ multiplex PCR; TCRdb's copy has only in-frame clones and lacks some. The sample has 1,500 or so clones, 95% to 98% seen once. Input material: naive CD8+ T cells sorted from PBMCs. The receptors shown here come from a woman aged 60-75 years in good health, CMV-negative, and a related stem cell transplant donor.

The V call is TRBV27, the J call TRBJ2-5; 8 positions match TRBD1. V lost 2 bases, J lost 9 bases, and 5 bases stayed unmatched. CDR3 length: 13 amino acids. Germline V gene lookup returns CDR1 MNHEY and CDR2 SMNVEV (reference sequence). The CDR3 here is CASSLSRGQAQYF. The CDR3 DNA is TGTGCCAGCAGTTTAAGCAGGGGGCAGGCCCAGTACTTC.

On this clone itself: At one of its ends the junction is not consistent with the germline gene, which may arise from a read error. In the same sample, other DNA sequences code for this CDR3. V and J are TRBV27 and TRBJ1-6, with 8 bases that match TRBD1. There are 17 residues in the CDR3. Germline CDR1 is MNHEY and CDR2 is SMNVEV (reference sequence). The CDR3 loop is CASSIGTGVSYNSPLHF. The CDR3 DNA sequence: TGTGCCAGCAGTATCGGGACAGGCGTCTCCTATAATTCCCCCCTCCACTTT.

This rearrangement joins TRBV4-2 to TRBJ2-5; D call uncertain. V was clipped by 0 bases and J by 5 bases, with 25 bases between them. Per germline, CDR1 LGHNA and CDR2 YNFKEQ. The CDR3 covers 19 residues. The CDR3: CASSQDRVSVVAGLETQYF. CDR3 in DNA: TGTGCCAGCAGCCAAGATCGGGTTTCGGTCGTGGCCGGGTTGGAGACCCAGTACTTC.

The J gene is TRBJ2-3, the V gene TRBV5-6; a possible D gene is TRBD2 (6 bases). The V and J ends lost 1 base and 5 bases respectively, with 14 bases between them. The CDR3 sequence is 15 residues long. Germline CDR1 and CDR2: SGHDT and YYEEEE. CDR3 region: CASSLSAGKVDTQYF. The CDR3 DNA is TGTGCCAGCAGCTTGAGCGCGGGGAAGGTAGATACGCAGTATTTT. Full variable domain (remainder filled in from reference TRBV5-6 and TRBJ2-3): DAGVTQSPTHLIKTRGQQVTLRCSPKSGHDTVSWYQQALGQGPQFIFQYYEEEERQRGNFPDRFSGHQFPNYSSELNVNALLLGDSALYLCASSLSAGKVDTQYFGPGTRLTVL.

V usage is TRBV9 and J usage is TRBJ2-3; a possible D gene is TRBD2 (5 bases). The germline V gene encodes CDR1 SGDLS and CDR2 YYNGEE. Trimming took 0 bases from V and 0 from J, leaving 8 bases between them. This CDR3 contains 15 residues. The CDR3 bases are TGTGCCAGCAGCGTAGAGGGAGAAAGCACAGATACGCAGTATTTT. It codes for CASSVEGESTDTQYF.

The rearrangement links TRBV2 to TRBJ2-1, with TRBD2 matching over 10 bases. V was clipped by 3 bases and J by 6 bases; unmatched bases: 5. CDR3 length: 15 residues. From germline, CDR1 is SNHLY and CDR2 FYNNEI. As DNA, the CDR3 is TGTGCCAGCAGTGAGCCGGGACTAGCGAGCAATGAGCAGTTCTTC. This translates into CASSEPGLASNEQFF.

The gene calls are TRBV9 and TRBJ2-1, with D perhaps TRBD1 (5 bases). Germline values: CDR1 SGDLS, CDR2 YYNGEE. The ends were cut back, 0 bases at V and 8 bases at J, with 12 bases in the middle. The CDR3 runs 14 residues. CDR3 sequence reads: CASSVVARAHEQFF. The CDR3 region has the DNA TGTGCCAGCAGCGTAGTGGCCAGGGCCCATGAGCAGTTCTTC.

The rearrangement joins TRBV18 to TRBJ2-7; D possibly corresponds to TRBD2 (6 bases). Trimming took off 3 bases at V and 7 bases at J, with 19 bases between the two ends. This CDR3 spans 15 amino acids. The germline gives CDR1 KGHSH, CDR2 LQKENI. CDR3 protein: CASSPNPGVAGEQYV. As DNA, the CDR3 is TGTGCCAGCTCACCCAACCCGGGGGTGGCGGGGGAGCAGTACGTC.

The J gene is TRBJ1-2, the V gene TRBV10-2; 11 bases match TRBD1. This CDR3 is built from 12 residues. CDR1 and CDR2 (germline): WSHSY, SAAADI. Unmatched junction bases numbered 2, after V lost 7 bases and J lost 7 bases. The CDR3 DNA sequence: TGCGCCAGCATCGGGACAGGGGGTGGCTACACCTTC. This gives the protein CASIGTGGGYTF.

The rearrangement uses TRBV15 and TRBJ2-5, with 10 bases lining up with TRBD2. J gave up 5 bases and V 0 bases, and 12 bases lay outside the gene matches. The germline gives CDR1 LNHNV, CDR2 YYDKDF (reference sequence). This CDR3 is built from 18 residues. The CDR3 bases are TGTGCCACCAGCAGAGAGGGGGGTTTGCTAGCGGGGGACGAGACCCAGTACTTC. This translates into CATSREGGLLAGDETQYF.

This rearrangement joins TRBV28 to TRBJ2-7; 10 positions agree with TRBD2. The CDR3 has 17 residues. With V trimmed by 7 bases and J by 4 bases, 16 bases remained unmatched. CDR1 is MDHEN and CDR2 is SYDVKM in the germline V gene. Here the CDR3 DNA reads TGTGCCAGCACCCCTTTACCTCTGAGCGGGAGGGTATACGAGCAGTACTTC. This gives the protein CASTPLPLSGRVYEQYF.

This rearrangement joins TRBV7-2 to TRBJ1-2, with 9 bases aligning to TRBD1. Germline loops: CDR1 SGHTA, CDR2 FQGNSA. This CDR3 is 15 amino acids long. V was clipped by 5 bases and J by 4 bases; unmatched bases: 8. CDR3 nucleotide sequence: TGTGCCAGCAGCCCCACAGGGGGCGCCGGCTATGGCTACACCTTC. Protein sequence: CASSPTGGAGYGYTF.

The V call is TRBV6-6, the J call TRBJ2-1, with 8 bases fitting TRBD2. Per germline, CDR1 MNHNY and CDR2 SVGAGI (reference sequence). Trimming at V came to 7 bases and at J to 8 bases, leaving 13 bases not matched to a gene. The CDR3 runs 15 residues. The CDR3 sequence is CASITGGLGIDEQFF. CDR3 coding DNA: TGTGCCAGCATCACGGGGGGACTAGGAATCGATGAGCAGTTCTTC.

The chain combines TRBV5-1 with TRBJ1-4; TRBD1 matches at 7 bases. The germline V gene has CDR1 SGHRS and CDR2 YFSETQ. The V gene end was trimmed by 4 bases and the J gene end by 4 bases; junction bases not matched to a gene: 7. CDR3 length equals 15 residues. CDR3 protein: CASSPGTAYNEKLFF. The DNA for the CDR3 is TGCGCCAGCAGCCCGGGGACAGCCTATAATGAAAAACTGTTTTTT.

V gene TRBV4-2 combines with J gene TRBJ2-3; TRBD2 might be the D (6 bases). Trimming pared 0 bases from V and 0 bases from J, leaving 10 bases between. This CDR3 contains 16 residues. Germline CDR1 is LGHNA and CDR2 is YNFKEQ. The CDR3 nucleotides are TGTGCCAGCAGCCAAGATGGACTATCTAGCACAGATACGCAGTATTTT. It encodes CASSQDGLSSTDTQYF.

The DNA of the CDR3 is TGTGCCAGCAGTCTCCCGTTCACAGATACGCAGTATTTT. This gives the protein CASSLPFTDTQYF. The chain links TRBV27 to TRBJ2-3, with no clear D. V gave up 5 bases and J gave up 2 bases, with 8 bases separating them. This CDR3 contains 13 residues. Per germline, CDR1 MNHEY and CDR2 SMNVEV (reference sequence).

The chain links TRBV19 to TRBJ2-7, with D uncertain. Germline CDR1 LNHDA, CDR2 SQIVND (reference sequence). Trimming removed 7 bases from V and 0 bases from J, with 4 bases in between. The length of the CDR3 is 11 residues. The CDR3 DNA is TGTGCCAGTACCAACTCCTACGAGCAGTACTTC. Encoded protein: CASTNSYEQYF.

The rearrangement uses TRBV4-3 and TRBJ1-2; weak D call: TRBD1 (6 bases). Germline CDR1 is LGHNA and CDR2 is YSLEER. This CDR3 has 15 residues. V dropped 1 base and J dropped 5 bases, with 14 bases sitting between them. The CDR3 region has the DNA TGCGCCAGCAGCCAAGGCCGGGGGGCGGGATATGGCTACACCTTC. Encoded protein: CASSQGRGAGYGYTF.

V usage is TRBV7-8 and J usage is TRBJ2-3; TRBD2 matches at 12 bases. The V gene's germline CDR1 is SGHVS and CDR2 FQNEAQ. This CDR3 spans 18 amino acids. V shed 5 bases and J 0 bases; nucleotides not matched to a gene: 9. The CDR3 DNA sequence: TGTGCCAGCAGCGTACCGGGACTAGCGGGCCCTAGCACAGATACGCAGTATTTT. This translates into CASSVPGLAGPSTDTQYF. Full variable domain (remainder filled in from reference TRBV7-8 and TRBJ2-3): GAGVSQSPRYKVAKRGQDVALRCDPISGHVSLFWYQQALGQGPEFLTYFQNEAQLDKSGLPSDRFFAERPEGSVSTLKIQRTQQEDSAVYLCASSVPGLAGPSTDTQYFGPGTRLTVL.

The genes are TRBV7-2 and TRBJ2-5, with 8 bases lining up with TRBD2. Unmatched junction bases numbered 10, after V lost 1 base and J lost 0 bases. Germline V gene sequence: CDR1 SGHTA, CDR2 FQGNSA. The CDR3 is made up of 18 amino acids. The CDR3 sequence is CASSLDPSGPGYQETQYF. The DNA for the CDR3 is TGTGCCAGCAGCTTAGATCCTAGCGGGCCCGGGTACCAAGAGACCCAGTACTTC.

V gene TRBV5-8 combines with J gene TRBJ2-7; D remains unclear. CDR3 size: 15 residues. Germline V gene data show CDR1 as SGHTS and CDR2 as YDEGEE. V was shortened by 3 bases and J by 5 bases, with 18 bases between the two germline ends. As DNA, the CDR3 is TGTGCCAGCAGCTGGGTATCGGGTGGTGTCGACGAGCAGTACTTC. Protein product: CASSWVSGGVDEQYF.